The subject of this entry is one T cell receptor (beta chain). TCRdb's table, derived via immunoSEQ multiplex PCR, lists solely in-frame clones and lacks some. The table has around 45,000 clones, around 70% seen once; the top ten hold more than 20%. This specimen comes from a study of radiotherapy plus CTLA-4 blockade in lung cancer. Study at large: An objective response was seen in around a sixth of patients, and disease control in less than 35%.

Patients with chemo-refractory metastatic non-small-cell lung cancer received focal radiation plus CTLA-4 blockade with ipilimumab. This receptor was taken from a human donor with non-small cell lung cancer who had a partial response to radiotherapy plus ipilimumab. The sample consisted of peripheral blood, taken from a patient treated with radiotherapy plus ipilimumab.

CDR3 amino acids: CAITDLSTDTQYF. CDR3 in DNA: TGTGCCATCACGGACTTGTCCACAGATACGCAGTATTTT. The chain links TRBV19 to TRBJ2-3, with D possibly being TRBD2 (5 bases). Trimming removed 10 bases from V and 2 bases from J, with 13 bases in between. Per the germline V gene, CDR1 is LNHDA and CDR2 is SQIVND (reference sequence). The CDR3 loop spans 13 amino acids.